This is a list of T cell receptor beta chains from one sample in a study of T cells after yellow fever vaccination. TCRdb re-derived calls from the 5' RACE reads in MiXCR, one entry per CDR3 protein. The repertoire consists of 350,000 or so distinct CDR3 sequences, with approximately 8% occurring once and the leading ten covering approximately 16%. Source: PBMCs, taken approximately 47 days after the first yellow fever vaccination. Source of these receptors: a man in his late teens or twenties who received the YFV17D yellow fever vaccine. CDR3s include the opening cysteine and the closing phenylalanine or tryptophan. Fields, in order: V gene, J gene, D gene, clone size, CDR3 protein, CDR3 DNA. The D gene is left open where the match is weak. Size values are once, few and many counts, or a class for expanded clones, and some rows have none.

v_gene: TRBV7-2; j_gene: TRBJ1-6; d_gene: .; abundance: .; CDR3aa: CASSLEVAGQLHF; CDR3nt: TGTGCCAGCAGCTTAGAGGTTGCGGGCCAGCTCCACTTT
v_gene: TRBV20-1; j_gene: TRBJ1-5; d_gene: .; abundance: few; CDR3aa: CSARVGLDNQPQHF; CDR3nt: TGCAGTGCTAGAGTCGGCCTCGATAATCAGCCCCAGCATTTT
v_gene: TRBV7-2; j_gene: TRBJ2-7; d_gene: .; abundance: .; CDR3aa: CASSSRPGPSYEQYF; CDR3nt: TGTGCCAGCAGCTCACGCCCGGGCCCCAGCTACGAGCAGTACTTC
v_gene: TRBV7-2; j_gene: TRBJ2-5; d_gene: .; abundance: .; CDR3aa: CASSPGTTYQETQYF; CDR3nt: TGTGCCAGCAGCCCCGGGACAACGTACCAAGAGACCCAGTACTTC
v_gene: TRBV30; j_gene: TRBJ1-2; d_gene: .; abundance: .; CDR3aa: CACPRPASYGYTF; CDR3nt: TGTGCCTGCCCGAGGCCGGCTAGCTATGGCTACACCTTC
v_gene: TRBV28; j_gene: TRBJ2-5; d_gene: TRBD1; abundance: .; CDR3aa: CASSLPPRRTGQGSLEETQYF; CDR3nt: TGTGCCAGCAGTTTGCCCCCGCGGAGAACCGGACAGGGATCGTTGGAAGAGACCCAGTACTTC
v_gene: TRBV10-3; j_gene: TRBJ2-5; d_gene: .; abundance: few; CDR3aa: CAISPGTTSRETQYF; CDR3nt: TGTGCCATCAGCCCCGGGACGACCAGCCGGGAGACCCAGTACTTC
v_gene: TRBV5-5; j_gene: TRBJ2-2; d_gene: .; abundance: .; CDR3aa: CASSRRWGLTGELFF; CDR3nt: TGTGCCAGCAGCCGGAGATGGGGGCTAACCGGGGAGCTGTTTTTT
v_gene: TRBV4-3; j_gene: TRBJ2-2; d_gene: TRBD1; abundance: few; CDR3aa: CASSQDLAGGTSNTGELFF; CDR3nt: TGCGCCAGCAGCCAAGATCTTGCAGGGGGAACTTCGAACACCGGGGAGCTGTTTTTT
v_gene: TRBV12-3/TRBV12-4; j_gene: TRBJ2-3; d_gene: TRBD2; abundance: .; CDR3aa: CASSSAGGGAADTQYF; CDR3nt: TGTGCCAGCAGTTCCGCGGGCGGGGGGGCCGCAGATACGCAGTATTTT
v_gene: TRBV5-6; j_gene: TRBJ2-5; d_gene: .; abundance: .; CDR3aa: CASSLKGGLGETQYF; CDR3nt: TGTGCCAGCAGCTTGAAAGGGGGGTTGGGAGAGACCCAGTACTTC
v_gene: TRBV6-5; j_gene: TRBJ2-1; d_gene: .; abundance: few; CDR3aa: CASSYYRGRNEQFF; CDR3nt: TGTGCCAGCAGTTATTATAGGGGAAGAAATGAGCAGTTCTTC
v_gene: TRBV3-1; j_gene: TRBJ2-2; d_gene: TRBD2; abundance: few; CDR3aa: CASSRRLASRTGELFF; CDR3nt: TGTGCCAGCAGCCGACGACTAGCCTCGAGGACCGGGGAGCTGTTTTTT
v_gene: TRBV11-1; j_gene: TRBJ2-6; d_gene: TRBD1; abundance: few; CDR3aa: CASSRNRGLVRGANVLTF; CDR3nt: TGTGCCAGCAGTCGGAACAGGGGGCTGGTCCGTGGGGCCAACGTCCTGACTTTC
v_gene: TRBV5-1; j_gene: TRBJ2-2; d_gene: .; abundance: .; CDR3aa: CASSLAGSRVGELFF; CDR3nt: TGCGCCAGCAGCTTGGCGGGTAGCAGAGTCGGGGAGCTGTTTTTT
v_gene: TRBV6-2/TRBV6-3; j_gene: TRBJ2-3; d_gene: .; abundance: many; CDR3aa: CASSYSETDTDTQYF; CDR3nt: TGTGCCAGCAGTTACTCCGAGACCGACACAGATACGCAGTATTTT
v_gene: TRBV6-6; j_gene: TRBJ2-5; d_gene: TRBD2; abundance: many; CDR3aa: CAAGGGYQETQYF; CDR3nt: TGTGCGGCGGGCGGGGGGTACCAAGAGACCCAGTACTTC
v_gene: TRBV7-3; j_gene: TRBJ2-5; d_gene: TRBD2; abundance: .; CDR3aa: CASSLSSGGALGETQYF; CDR3nt: TGTGCCAGCAGCTTATCCAGCGGGGGGGCCCTGGGAGAGACCCAGTACTTC
v_gene: TRBV20-1; j_gene: TRBJ2-2; d_gene: .; abundance: few; CDR3aa: CSASSGTGELFF; CDR3nt: TGCAGTGCTAGTTCCGGCACCGGGGAGCTGTTTTTT
v_gene: TRBV4-1; j_gene: TRBJ2-7; d_gene: TRBD2; abundance: .; CDR3aa: CASSQAGGNEQYF; CDR3nt: TGCGCCAGCAGCCAAGCGGGGGGAAACGAGCAGTACTTC
v_gene: TRBV7-9; j_gene: TRBJ1-5; d_gene: .; abundance: .; CDR3aa: CASSLDWSDQPQHF; CDR3nt: TGTGCCAGCAGCCTAGACTGGAGCGATCAGCCCCAGCATTTT
v_gene: TRBV18; j_gene: TRBJ1-4; d_gene: TRBD1; abundance: .; CDR3aa: CASSPGQETNEKLFF; CDR3nt: TGTGCCAGCTCACCCGGACAGGAAACTAATGAAAAACTGTTTTTT
v_gene: TRBV30; j_gene: TRBJ2-1; d_gene: .; abundance: few; CDR3aa: CAWRPGFYSYNEQFF; CDR3nt: TGTGCCTGGAGGCCGGGCTTCTACTCCTACAATGAGCAGTTCTTC
v_gene: TRBV6-1; j_gene: TRBJ1-2; d_gene: .; abundance: few; CDR3aa: CASSVSEYGYTF; CDR3nt: TGTGCCAGCAGTGTGTCAGAGTATGGCTACACCTTC
v_gene: TRBV20-1; j_gene: TRBJ2-7; d_gene: .; abundance: few; CDR3aa: CSARKMSDEQYF; CDR3nt: TGCAGTGCTAGGAAAATGTCGGACGAGCAGTACTTC
v_gene: TRBV19; j_gene: TRBJ2-1; d_gene: TRBD1; abundance: few; CDR3aa: CASSIGQGASGEQFF; CDR3nt: TGTGCCAGTAGTATAGGACAGGGGGCTTCTGGTGAGCAGTTCTTC
v_gene: TRBV5-1; j_gene: TRBJ2-5; d_gene: .; abundance: few; CDR3aa: CASSLGVSRLETQYF; CDR3nt: TGCGCCAGCAGCTTGGGAGTTAGTCGGTTGGAGACCCAGTACTTC
v_gene: TRBV20-1; j_gene: TRBJ1-1; d_gene: .; abundance: .; CDR3aa: CSATEVSNTEAFF; CDR3nt: TGCAGTGCGACGGAGGTTTCGAACACTGAAGCTTTCTTT
v_gene: TRBV2; j_gene: TRBJ2-1; d_gene: .; abundance: few; CDR3aa: CASSEVDEQFF; CDR3nt: TGTGCCAGCAGTGAAGTTGATGAGCAGTTCTTC
v_gene: TRBV7-2; j_gene: TRBJ2-3; d_gene: TRBD1; abundance: few; CDR3aa: CASSPDRATTDTQYF; CDR3nt: TGTGCCAGCAGCCCTGACAGGGCCACCACAGATACGCAGTATTTT
v_gene: TRBV9; j_gene: TRBJ2-7; d_gene: .; abundance: few; CDR3aa: CASSGPGVEQYF; CDR3nt: TGTGCCAGCAGCGGACCAGGGGTCGAGCAGTACTTC